The T cell receptor beta chain described here comes from a study of post-analysis software for immune sequencing data. Study outcomes and limitations: In patients, TRBV5-6, TRBV5-1 and TRBV20-1 belonged to roughly 5 TRBV segments found more frequently than in controls.

Unique molecular identifiers featured in each of the TCR beta cDNA libraries. TCRdb itself ran the PCR reads through MiXCR, one entry per CDR3 protein. The top ten clones hold 4.5% to 7.5% of a sample with about 540,000 distinct CDR3 sequences, around 31% of them seen once. The count of this clonotype is one. Its antigen is undetermined. Germline CDR1 DFQATT, CDR2 SNEGSKA (reference sequence). V shed 2 bases and J shed 5 bases, with 16 bases lying between them. This CDR3 region has 14 residues. The rearrangement joins TRBV20-1 to TRBJ2-7; D possibly corresponds to TRBD2 (5 bases). Sequences were obtained from blood. This clonotype originated in a girl aged 2-17 years with multiple sclerosis. CDR3 amino acids: CSARPPRVRDEQYF. As DNA, the CDR3 is TGCAGTGCTAGACCCCCCCGGGTGCGGGACGAGCAGTACTTC.